These 3 T cell receptor beta chains originate from one sample sequenced in a study of T-cell reconstitution after alpha-beta-depleted transplantation in children. A TCRbeta library incorporating unique molecular identifiers was prepared. TCRdb itself ran the PCR reads through MiXCR, one entry per CDR3 protein. Altogether 90,000 to 130,000 distinct CDR3 sequences are present, 10% being singletons, with the ten largest covering roughly a third. The sequenced sample was PBMCs, obtained before TCRalphabeta/CD19-depleted stem cell transplant. The receptors come from a boy aged 2 to 10 with acute lymphoblastic leukemia, due to receive a stem cell transplant.

The J gene is TRBJ2-1, the V gene TRBV7-2; TRBD2 aligns across 7 bases. Germline CDR1 and CDR2: SGHTA and FQGNSA. J gave up 8 bases and V 11 bases, and 12 bases lay outside the gene matches. This CDR3 region has 13 residues. CDR3 amino acids: CAVSGEGPHEQFF. DNA for the CDR3: TGTGCCGTATCTGGGGAGGGCCCTCATGAGCAGTTCTTC.

CDR3 nucleotides: TGTGCCAGCAGCTATAGAGGGTCTGGGGCCAACGTCCTGACTTTC. Its protein product is CASSYRGSGANVLTF. The chain has TRBV5-6 and TRBJ2-6, with D perhaps matching TRBD2 (5 bases). Germline V gene lookup returns CDR1 SGHDT and CDR2 YYEEEE. V lost 3 bases and J 1 base, leaving 8 bases between the germline ends. The CDR3 is 15 residues long.

This clonotype was detected only a few times. The chain couples TRBV19 to TRBJ2-5; 8 positions match TRBD1. This CDR3 spans 13 amino acids. Unmatched junction bases numbered 6, after V lost 6 bases and J lost 6 bases. Germline V gene data show CDR1 as LNHDA and CDR2 as SQIVND (reference sequence). In DNA, the CDR3 is TGTGCCAGTAGGCTACAGGGGGAGAAGACCCAGTACTTC. As protein: CASRLQGEKTQYF.